These 28 T cell receptor beta chains share one sample of origin, sequenced in a study of blood T cells in healthy people across ages. For the second PCR, which ran for roughly 7 to 11 cycles, a sample-barcoded 5' primer and a J-beta primer mix were used. Each CDR3 protein gets one entry after TCRdb re-called the 5' RACE reads with MiXCR. Of roughly 680,000 distinct CDR3 sequences in the sample, over 40% were seen once. Sequences were obtained from blood. These receptor sequences come from a woman older than 75 in good health.

At least ten counts were recorded for this clonotype. The V call is TRBV4-1, the J call TRBJ2-7; the D is unclear. CDR3 length: 13 amino acids. Per germline, CDR1 MGHRA and CDR2 YSYEKL. V was cut by 0 bases and J by 6 bases, with 9 bases left in between. As DNA, the CDR3 is TGCGCCAGCAGCCAAGAGAAAATCGGCGAGCAGTACTTC. Amino acid sequence: CASSQEKIGEQYF.

A few counts support this clonotype. J is TRBJ2-1 and V is TRBV11-2; D is perhaps TRBD2 (5 bases). The end of the DNA fits TRBJ2-7 better, so the J call may be wrong. Germline assignment: CDR1 SGHAT and CDR2 FQNNGV. This CDR3 spans 14 amino acids. The CDR3: CASSFSRDYNEQYF. The CDR3 DNA is TGTGCCAGCAGCTTTTCTAGAGACTACAATGAGCAGTACTTC.

In this sample, this clonotype turned up many times. V gene TRBV5-1 combines with J gene TRBJ2-5, with D possibly being TRBD1 or TRBD2 (5 bases each). The CDR3 spans 14 residues. Germline V gene data show CDR1 as SGHRS and CDR2 as YFSETQ. The V end was cut by 7 bases, the J end by 1 base, with 14 bases between. In DNA form, the CDR3 reads TGCGCCAGCCGACGGTGGGGGACCCAAGAGACCCAGTACTTC. Translating gives CASRRWGTQETQYF. The full variable domain, rest sourced from reference TRBV5-1 and TRBJ2-5, is KAGVTQTPRYLIKTRGQQVTLSCSPISGHRSVSWYQQTPGQGLQFLFEYFSETQRNKGNFPGRFSGRQFSNSRSEMNVSTLELGDSALYLCASRRWGTQETQYFGPGTRLLVL.

About this clonotype: A much larger clone differs by one base, so this may be a read error. This chain links TRBV7-2 with TRBJ2-4; 7 bases agree with TRBD1. The germline V gene has CDR1 SGHTA and CDR2 FQGNSA. The CDR3 contains 18 residues. The V segment lost 2 bases and the J segment 9 bases; nucleotides outside the gene matches: 19. CDR3 sequence: CASSLLGEGASYRSIQYF. CDR3 nucleotides: TGTGCCAGCAGCTTACTCGGAGAGGGGGCTTCATACCGAAGCATTCAGTACTTC.

The chain joins TRBV10-3 to TRBJ2-7; 10 bases fit TRBD1. Trimming cost V 3 bases and J 5 bases; bases outside gene matches: 7. CDR1 is ENHRY and CDR2 is SYGVKD in the germline V gene. The length of the CDR3 is 15 residues. The chain's CDR3 is CAISEFRDRGNEQYF. The CDR3 nucleotides read TGTGCCATCAGTGAATTCCGGGACAGGGGTAACGAGCAGTACTTC.

This clonotype was counted only a few times. J is TRBJ2-1 and V is TRBV2; 8 bases are a match to TRBD2. This CDR3 has 17 residues. From germline, CDR1 is SNHLY and CDR2 FYNNEI. The J segment lost 0 bases and the V segment lost 5 bases, leaving 9 bases of the junction unmatched. CDR3 region: CASSPRPSGPSYNEQFF. CDR3 DNA: TGTGCCAGCAGTCCACGACCTAGCGGGCCCTCCTACAATGAGCAGTTCTTC.

This clonotype showed up just once. A read error may explain this, as a much larger clone is one base away. This chain uses TRBV2 with TRBJ2-5; D remains unclear. The CDR3 is 10 residues long. Germline loops: CDR1 SNHLY, CDR2 FYNNEI. DNA of the CDR3: TGTGCCAGCGAGAAAGAGACCCAGGACTTC. This codes for CASEKETQDF.

As to this clonotype: At one end the junction does not follow the germline gene, possibly because of a read error. The rearrangement links TRBV5-1 to TRBJ2-7; 8 bases match TRBD1. CDR1 is SGHRS, CDR2 YFSETQ, per germline. This CDR3 is 16 amino acids long. CDR3 in amino acids: CASSLNPGTGYYEEYF. CDR3 sequence (DNA): TGCGCCAGCAGCTTGAACCCCGGGACAGGATACTACGAGGAGTACTTC.

The chain links TRBV7-9 to TRBJ2-5; no firm D call. TRBJ2-1 matches the DNA end more closely, so the J call is doubtful. Germline V lookup: CDR1 SEHNR, CDR2 FQNEAQ (reference sequence). The CDR3 is 15 amino acids. The CDR3, as DNA: TGTGCCAGCAGCTTAGAAGGGCCTTACCAAGAGACCCAGTTCTTC. It codes for CASSLEGPYQETQFF.

This chain joins TRBV20-1 and TRBJ1-1; D remains unclear. V lost 6 bases to trimming and J lost 3 bases, with 8 bases between them. Germline loops: CDR1 DFQATT, CDR2 SNEGSKA (reference sequence). The CDR3 extends over 11 amino acids. CDR3 in amino acids: CSATVDTEAFF. The CDR3 nucleotides read TGCAGTGCCACCGTGGACACTGAAGCTTTCTTT.

This sequence joins TRBV29-1 and TRBJ2-4; D unclear. Trimming removed 7 bases from V and 7 bases from J, with 17 bases in between. The CDR3 spans 13 residues. The germline V gene has CDR1 SQVTM and CDR2 ANQGSEA. The CDR3 coding sequence is TGCAGCGCAAAAAAACTAAGTGGGAACATTCAGTACTTC. Its translation: CSAKKLSGNIQYF.

This clonotype was seen many times. V usage is TRBV10-3 and J usage is TRBJ2-1; no firm D call. CDR3 size: 10 residues. Trimming left V 8 bases short and J 7 bases short, with 6 bases between. The germline V gene has CDR1 ENHRY and CDR2 SYGVKD. The CDR3, as DNA: TGTGCCATCGGGGTGAATGAGCAGTTCTTC. As protein: CAIGVNEQFF.

This clonotype was observed a few times. Given a much more abundant clone one base away, this may be a read error. This chain connects TRBV5-1 to TRBJ2-5; 8 bases line up with TRBD1. This CDR3 region has 13 residues. With 3 bases clipped from V and 5 bases from J, the junction kept 3 bases outside the gene matches. The germline V gene has CDR1 SGHRS and CDR2 YFSETQ. CDR3 region: CASSWTGSETQYF. The CDR3 nucleotides read TGCGCCAGCAGCTGGACAGGGTCTGAGACCCAGTACTTC. Complete variable domain (other parts from reference TRBV5-1 and TRBJ2-5): KAGVTQTPRYLIKTRGQQVTLSCSPISGHRSVSWYQQTPGQGLQFLFEYFSETQRNKGNFPGRFSGRQFSNSRSEMNVSTLELGDSALYLCASSWTGSETQYFGPGTRLLVL.

This chain uses TRBV27 with TRBJ2-5; TRBD2 aligns across 8 bases. The CDR3 loop spans 15 amino acids. Germline V gene data show CDR1 as MNHEY and CDR2 as SMNVEV (reference sequence). The ends lost 5 bases at V and 5 bases at J; junction bases unmatched: 10. Written as DNA, the CDR3 is TGTGCCAGCAGTGACACCTGGCGGGGGGTGGAGACCCAGTACTTC. It yields the protein CASSDTWRGVETQYF.

This chain links TRBV7-6 with TRBJ2-5; TRBD2 matches at 9 bases. The CDR3 covers 16 residues. Germline-derived CDR1 and CDR2 are SGHVS and FNYEAQ. V lost 1 base and J lost 0; bases outside the gene matches: 3. The CDR3 sequence is CASSLGPSGNQETQYF. The CDR3 DNA reads TGTGCCAGCAGCTTAGGTCCTAGCGGGAACCAAGAGACCCAGTACTTC.

The J gene is TRBJ2-3, the V gene TRBV20-1; 10 bases are shared with TRBD1. The CDR3 covers 15 residues. CDR1 is DFQATT, CDR2 SNEGSKA, per germline (reference sequence). After removal of 3 bases from V and 2 bases from J, the junction contained 5 bases not matched to a gene. The CDR3 nucleotides read TGCAGTGCTAGGGGGACAGGGGCTAACACAGATACGCAGTATTTT. The encoded protein is CSARGTGANTDTQYF.

Comment on this clonotype: This clone may be a read error of a much larger clone one base away. The chain links TRBV12-3 or TRBV12-4 to TRBJ1-2, with a possible D match to TRBD1 (5 bases). V gave up 5 bases and J gave up 2 bases, with 12 bases separating them. The CDR3 is 14 amino acids. CDR3 residues: CASSEKTVNYGYTF. The CDR3 DNA is TGTGCCAGCAGTGAAAAGACAGTGAACTATGGCTACACCTTC.

The V and J genes are TRBV21-1 and TRBJ2-3; the D segment call TRBD1 is taken from the table without a DNA check. TRBV21-1 is a pseudogene. The CDR3 is 17 residues long. In DNA form, the CDR3 reads TGTGCCAGCAGCACTAACCTTAGGGGGCCCAGGGGGGATACGCAGTATTTT. Translated, it gives CASSTNLRGPRGDTQYF.

A note on this clonotype: A much bigger clone sits one base away, suggesting this may be a read error. This chain links TRBV7-8 with TRBJ2-5; 8 positions match TRBD2. The V and J ends lost 8 bases and 11 bases, in that order; junction bases with no gene match: 7. This CDR3 region has 11 residues. Germline loops: CDR1 SGHVS, CDR2 FQNEAQ. CDR3 residues: CASGGGHEQYF. The CDR3 DNA reads as TGTGCCAGCGGCGGGGGGCATGAGCAGTACTTC.

The chain employs TRBV25-1 and TRBJ2-2; no firm D call. CDR1 MGHDK and CDR2 SYGVNS come from the germline V gene. This CDR3 has 12 residues. The ends were cut back, 3 bases at V and 7 bases at J, with 6 bases in the middle. This CDR3 is CASSDPGGELFF. The CDR3 nucleotides are TGTGCCAGCAGTGACCCCGGCGGGGAGCTGTTTTTT.

This clonotype was seen more than once but under ten times. The genes are TRBV24-1 and TRBJ2-1; 8 bases match TRBD1. The germline CDR1 and CDR2 sequences are KGHDR and SFDVKD. V shed 1 base, J shed 3 bases, and the junction held 7 bases outside the gene matches. The CDR3 extends over 17 amino acids. The CDR3 DNA reads as TGTGCCACCAGTGATTTCAGGACAGGGAAGAACTACAATGAGCAGTTCTTC. It translates to CATSDFRTGKNYNEQFF.

This rearrangement joins TRBV7-9 to TRBJ1-2; no firm D call. Trimming shortened V by 3 bases and J by 2 bases, and 16 bases separated the two germline ends. Germline V lookup: CDR1 SEHNR, CDR2 FQNEAQ (reference sequence). The CDR3 is 16 amino acids. The DNA for the CDR3 is TGTGCCAGCAGCTTGATTCGGGTCGAAGTCAACTATGGCTACACCTTC. This encodes CASSLIRVEVNYGYTF.

The sample holds one count of this clonotype. V and J are TRBV4-2 and TRBJ2-7, with a possible D match to TRBD2 (6 bases). Germline CDR1 is LGHNA and CDR2 is YNFKEQ. The CDR3 loop spans 14 amino acids. Trimming shortened V by 0 bases and J by 3 bases, and 9 bases separated the two germline ends. This chain's CDR3 is CASSQDRLDYEQYF. The CDR3 DNA sequence: TGTGCCAGCAGCCAAGACAGACTAGACTACGAGCAGTACTTC.

This clonotype was recorded at least ten times. The V gene is TRBV6-5, the J gene TRBJ2-1, with D possibly being TRBD2 (6 bases). Germline CDR1 and CDR2: MNHEY and SVGAGI. There are 14 residues in the CDR3. Trimming removed 8 bases from V and 2 bases from J, with 13 bases in between. The CDR3 loop is CASGGTGPYNEQFF. Here the CDR3 DNA reads TGTGCCAGCGGGGGGACTGGCCCCTACAATGAGCAGTTCTTC.

In this sample, this clonotype turned up many times. The rearrangement links TRBV5-1 to TRBJ2-7; no firm D call. Germline V gives CDR1 SGHRS, CDR2 YFSETQ. V was trimmed by 0 bases and J by 6 bases, leaving 13 bases between them. The CDR3 sequence is 14 residues long. CDR3 nucleotides: TGCGCCAGCAGCTTGGAGGCACAGCGTTCCGAGCAGTACTTC. Protein sequence: CASSLEAQRSEQYF. The full variable domain, with the rest looked up from reference TRBV5-1 and TRBJ2-7, is KAGVTQTPRYLIKTRGQQVTLSCSPISGHRSVSWYQQTPGQGLQFLFEYFSETQRNKGNFPGRFSGRQFSNSRSEMNVSTLELGDSALYLCASSLEAQRSEQYFGPGTRLTVT.

A note on this clonotype: This may stem from a read error, because a much larger clone lies one nucleotide away. J is TRBJ2-3 and V is TRBV12-3 or TRBV12-4, with 7 bases aligning to TRBD1. The length of the CDR3 is 15 residues. V shed 5 bases, J shed 4 bases, and the junction held 9 bases outside the gene matches. The CDR3 region has the DNA TGTGCCAGCAGTCTTACGCGCACAGGGGCAGATACGCAGTATTTT. Protein sequence: CASSLTRTGADTQYF.

As concerns this clonotype: A clone one base away is much larger, so this may be a read error. The chain uses TRBV14 and TRBJ2-3; D perhaps matches TRBD1 (5 bases). Germline V lookup: CDR1 SGHDN, CDR2 FVKESK. The CDR3 consists of 13 residues. Trimming stripped 1 base from V and 8 bases from J, with 10 bases between. As DNA, the CDR3 is TGTGCCAGCAGCCAAGGGACAATGGGTACGCAGTATTTT. Its protein is CASSQGTMGTQYF. Filled out from reference TRBV14 and TRBJ2-3, the complete variable domain reads EAGVTQFPSHSVIEKGQTVTLRCDPISGHDNLYWYRRVMGKEIKFLLHFVKESKQDESGMPNNRFLAERTGGTYSTLKVQPAELEDSGVYFCASSQGTMGTQYFGPGTRLTVL.

On this clonotype: A much larger clone differs by one base, so this may be a read error. The rearrangement uses TRBV28 and TRBJ2-7; D gene uncertain. Germline lookup yields CDR1 MDHEN and CDR2 SYDVKM. V was shortened by 6 bases and J by 3 bases, with 6 bases between the two germline ends. The CDR3 length is 11 residues. The CDR3 sequence: CASSQYYEQYF. CDR3 nucleotides: TGTGCCAGCAGCCAATACTACGAGCAGTACTTC.